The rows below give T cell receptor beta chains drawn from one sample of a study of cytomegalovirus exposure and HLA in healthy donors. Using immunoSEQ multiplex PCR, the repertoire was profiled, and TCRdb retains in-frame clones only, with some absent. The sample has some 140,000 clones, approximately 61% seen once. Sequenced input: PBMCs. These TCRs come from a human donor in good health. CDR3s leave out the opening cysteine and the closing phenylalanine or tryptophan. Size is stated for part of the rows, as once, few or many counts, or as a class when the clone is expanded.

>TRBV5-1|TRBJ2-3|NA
ASSPGSWENTDTQY
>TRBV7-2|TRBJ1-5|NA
ASSLNRDGYFQPQH
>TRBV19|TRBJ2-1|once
ASSVGVSYNEQF
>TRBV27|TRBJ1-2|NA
ASSLSGAGGGYT
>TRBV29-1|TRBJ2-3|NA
SMGLAGRTDTQY
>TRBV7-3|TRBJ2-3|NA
ASSSNRDDTQY
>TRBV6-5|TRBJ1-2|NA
ASREPTVRNGYT
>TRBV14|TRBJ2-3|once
ASSQDYSGRLADTQY
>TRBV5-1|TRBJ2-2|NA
ASSFSGSTGELF
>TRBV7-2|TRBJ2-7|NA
ASSPTTGGYEQY
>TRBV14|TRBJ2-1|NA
ASSQDPGLAVYNEQF